This T cell receptor beta chain derives from a study of blood T cells in healthy people across ages. Study outcomes and limitations: The recorded TCR beta diversity per million T cells decreased in a roughly linear manner with age.

CDR1 and CDR2 (germline): SQVTM, ANQGSEA. Trimming pared 5 bases from V and 5 bases from J, leaving 18 bases between. This CDR3 contains 14 residues. Alongside a J-beta primer mix, a sample-barcoded 5' primer served in a second PCR lasting roughly 6 to 11 cycles. MiXCR was run by TCRdb on the 5' RACE reads, yielding one entry per CDR3 protein. The sample lists 1.5 million to 1.9 million distinct CDR3 sequences, 35% to 45% occurring once. In this sample, this clonotype turned up a few times. Antigen unknown. The origin of this receptor is a woman aged 18-35 years in good health. Sequenced input: blood. This chain uses TRBV29-1 with TRBJ1-2; TRBD1 might be the D (5 bases). The CDR3 sequence: CSVRGEGTSYGYTF. CDR3 nucleotide sequence: TGCAGCGTTAGAGGGGAGGGGACCTCATATGGCTACACCTTC.